This TCR beta chain was identified in a study of cytomegalovirus exposure and HLA in healthy donors (TCRdb year 2017). Concerning the study at large: In an earlier analysis of roughly 500 of the donors, 276 Gb of sequence data and 90 million to 120 million unique TCR beta sequences from roughly 180 million T cells were reported. An early release covering roughly 580 HLA-typed donors comprised approximately 290 gigabases of sequencing data and tens of millions of unique TCR sequences. Of the roughly 420 genotyped donors, approximately 81% were placed in the genetic ancestry cluster associated with self-reported Caucasian donors. The study was designed to test whether signatures of past pathogen exposure could be identified by cataloging public T cell receptors. The T cell repertoires of 700 or so subjects were profiled by immunosequencing and related to cytomegalovirus serostatus. Besides the first cohort of 666 subjects, a separate validation cohort made up of over 100 different subjects was used. To predict cytomegalovirus infection status, the study combined high-throughput TCR immunosequencing, statistical association of individual TCRs with disease status, and machine learning. A later analysis re-analyzed previously published TCR beta repertoires from 600 to 850 donors and added high-resolution HLA genotyping to study TCR occurrence patterns. Rather than drawing on any new phenotypic data, the later analysis identified candidate immune exposures from TCR beta sequences and the way those sequences occurred across donors. To decide whether each TCR beta V gene segment behaved as functional or pseudogenic, an earlier analysis of some 600 of the donors relied on high-throughput TCR beta sequencing. Donor age, sex, ethnicity and CMV serostatus were collected together with the repertoire data. Genome-wide SNP genotypes for about three fifths of the roughly 670 donors were used in a later genetic analysis, which treated that subset as a discovery cohort. All discovery cohort repertoires had been generated on a single sequencing platform. Both class I and class II loci were covered by HLA typing, at four-digit resolution. Typing coverage varied by locus: roughly 620-640 donors for A, B, C, DRB1 and DQB1; more than 500 for DQA1; 600 to 610 for DPA1; roughly 450 for DPB1. Four or five DR-DQ haplotypes were handled as single units for association and clustering, since linkage in the cohort was strong. Across approximately 420 genotyped donors of the cohort, an average of about 220,000 unique TCR beta nucleotide sequences per donor were sequenced, and 15% to 20% of those sequences were non-productive. Paper-wide results and their limitations: Broadly in line with IMGT annotations, most TCR beta V segments showed up in productive rearrangements about 87% or about 30% of the time in an earlier analysis of 450 to 600 of the donors. Roughly uniform sequencing depth across donors was assumed in presence/absence analyses, although this assumption may not hold. In a later genetic analysis, a missense DCLRE1C variant was associated with V-gene and J-gene trimming of TCR beta chains, and the association was replicated in an independent cohort. In this cohort, only TCR beta chains were sequenced, and detectable features were limited by the absence of alpha or paired-chain data. A later analysis reported that several top co-occurrence clusters appeared linked to parvovirus B19, influenza, CMV and Epstein-Barr virus. The authors suggested that the approach could potentially be extended to other disease states and immunological phenotypes. Cytomegalovirus status was reported to be diagnosed by the classifier with high specificity and sensitivity in both the original and validation cohorts. Strong co-occurrence of HLA alleles, especially DR and DQ, made assigning TCR associations to individual alleles difficult. Because counts were too low, some 16 rarely observed V segments, including chromosome 9 orphons, were excluded from the earlier analysis of roughly 580 of the donors. A later analysis found that most CMV-associated TCR beta chains appeared HLA-restricted, with HLA associations seemingly driven largely by CMV exposure. Some IMGT-functional V segments, including TRBV6-2 and TRBV6-3, could not be distinguished by the 87-base-pair reads and were therefore excluded. Because HLA typing was missing for some donors at each locus, association tests included only the typed subset. Compared with equally common non-associated chains, HLA-associated TCR beta chains in a later analysis were more clonally expanded and had lower generation probabilities. In the study, approximately 160 TCR beta chains were listed as associated with cytomegalovirus. Most TCR sequences were observed very rarely across donors, whereas some public TCRs were present in many individuals. According to a later genetic analysis, donors in an Asian-associated ancestry cluster had fewer N-insertions in productive TCRs than the approximately 650-donor mean. Immune exposure information for the cohort was limited to CMV serostatus. A later analysis found that TCR association rates varied across HLA loci, with DRB1 alleles showing the most associated TCRs and HLA-C alleles the fewest. Three of the identified cytomegalovirus-associated TCR beta chains were confirmed in vitro to be specific for cytomegalovirus antigens. A further reported finding was that TCR beta sequences accurately predicted the HLA-A and HLA-B alleles for most subjects in the first cohort. Correlated functional status among segregating V segments might be attributable to linkage disequilibrium, but an unknown experimental factor could not be ruled out. In a later analysis, 15,000 to 20,000 TCR beta sequences were associated with specific HLA alleles at a false discovery rate of 0.05. A group of highly shared sequence variants was considered likely to be a technical artifact of the sequencing pipeline.

With regard to this clone: The clone's antigen remains unknown. Base qualities are not recorded, but no much larger clone differs from it by a single base.

Trimming accounts for 5 bases at V and 5 bases at J, while the number of junction bases matched to no gene is 5. There are 13 amino acids in the CDR3, from cysteine to phenylalanine inclusive. The DNA shown is the 39-base CDR3, in frame from base 1. CDR1 and CDR2 were assigned from the germline V gene as MNHNS and SASEGT. Preparation of the library involved the immunoSEQ multiplex PCR assay. For the multiplex PCR, a mixture combining 60 forward primers for TCR Vbeta segments and 13 reverse primers for TCR Jbeta segments was used. Amplification of the CDR3 region of rearranged TCR beta genes was performed with a multiplex PCR assay on genomic DNA. On the Illumina HiSeq System, the amplified TCR beta libraries were sequenced as 87-base-pair reads. Under the source paper's analysis protocol: A later analysis tallied around 87 million unique TCR beta chains across the 550 to 850 repertoires, and about 10 million of those chains were shared by two or more donors. Raw reads were error-corrected and collapsed into unique sequences with a nearest-neighbor algorithm that merged closely related sequences to remove PCR and sequencing errors. To assign V, D and J gene segments, CDR3 sequences were aligned to IMGT reference sequences. For a sequence to be retained, a match of at least six nucleotides to both a V gene segment and a J gene segment was required. A rearrangement counted as productive if the CDR3 had no stop codons and remained in frame with V and J, and every other rearrangement counted as non-productive. Following IMGT convention, CDR3 was defined as the stretch from the second conserved V-encoded cysteine to the conserved J-encoded phenylalanine. The earlier analysis of 587 of the donors excluded any sequence lacking an unambiguous match to a single V gene segment. An earlier analysis of 587 of the donors classified V segments as functional when productive rearrangements were above 56.7% and as segregating when the standard deviation between donors was above 5%. A statistical classification framework was built for diagnosing cytomegalovirus status from the catalog of TCR beta chain sequences. A later analysis assigned V and J genes by comparing TCR nucleotide sequences with IMGT/GENE-DB human TR gene sequences. Using the TCRdist pipeline, a later analysis assigned CDR3 sequences along with most-parsimonious VDJ recombination scenarios. In a later analysis, every TCR beta chain was defined by the combination of its CDR3 amino acid sequence and its V-gene family, and reads without a unique V-gene family were dropped. To address suspected cross-contamination and a sequencing artifact, a later analysis removed roughly 640 highly shared, low-generation-probability nucleotide sequences. A later analysis calculated a clonal expansion index for each public chain from normalized within-repertoire ranks of inferred template counts. A later analysis computed generation probabilities with a VDJ recombination model fitted to out-of-frame rearrangements, and checked the results against IGoR. Hypergeometric tests were used in a later analysis to score TCR-TCR, TCR-HLA and TCR-CMV co-occurrence, with a repertoire-size bias correction applied to the TCR pairs. In a later analysis, false discovery rates were estimated by permuting HLA or CMV assignments 20 times. In a later analysis, co-occurring TCRs were grouped using DBSCAN, with TCRdist sequence similarity added in when clustering inside HLA-allele-positive subsets. Co-occurrence clustering excluded repertoires with fewer than 30,000 or more than 120,000 public chains, plus five with anomalous nucleotide sharing. TCRdb limited this immuneACCESS table to in-frame rearrangements with V and J called. A share of clones is missing; checked studies link under half to unresolved V genes, and the rest is unexplained. V and J calls and clone size follow that table, whereas D and trimming were derived from the DNA. The sample includes around 200,000 clones, with roughly 84% observed a single time. The ten largest clones capture more than 0.95% of the sample.

In total, around 600 healthy bone marrow donors made up the cohort. All cohort members were sampled while nominally healthy, although unrecorded immune exposures were likely present. The donor tested CMV seropositive, placing the donor among the 289 seropositive members of the cohort. Each donor provided a peripheral blood sample, and peripheral blood mononuclear cells were used for TCR beta sequencing. Genomic DNA was extracted from the blood cell samples with the Qiagen DNeasy Blood Extraction Kit. The chain was built from TRBV6-1 and TRBJ1-2; 7 nucleotides in the junction match TRBD1. The sequence was obtained from a girl aged 2-9 years in good health and CMV-seropositive. The sequenced material came from PBMCs. The CDR3 region has the sequence CASSTVTGYGYTF. The DNA reads as follows: TGTGCCAGCAGTACCGTGACAGGGTATGGCTACACCTTC.